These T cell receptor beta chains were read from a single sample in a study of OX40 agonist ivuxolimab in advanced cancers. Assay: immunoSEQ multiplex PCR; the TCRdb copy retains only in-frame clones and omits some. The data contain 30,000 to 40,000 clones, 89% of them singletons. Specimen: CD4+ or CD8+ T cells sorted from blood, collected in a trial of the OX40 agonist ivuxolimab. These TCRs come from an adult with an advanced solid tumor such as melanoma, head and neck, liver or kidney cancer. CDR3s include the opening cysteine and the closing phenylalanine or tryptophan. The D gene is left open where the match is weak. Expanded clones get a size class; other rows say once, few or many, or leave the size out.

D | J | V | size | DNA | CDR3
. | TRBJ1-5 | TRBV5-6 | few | TGTGCCAGCAGCTTTACCGGGCAGCCCCAGCATTTT | CASSFTGQPQHF
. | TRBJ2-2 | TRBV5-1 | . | TGCGCCAGCAGCCAACCGGGGGGCTTTACCGGGGAGCTGTTTTTT | CASSQPGGFTGELFF
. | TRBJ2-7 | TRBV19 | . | TGTGCCAGTAGTATGGGGATCGGGGCCCACGAGCAGTACTTC | CASSMGIGAHEQYF
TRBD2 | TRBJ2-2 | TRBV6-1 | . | TGTGCCAGCAGTGAACGGGCTAGCGGAGGGGTCGGGGAGCTGTTTTTT | CASSERASGGVGELFF
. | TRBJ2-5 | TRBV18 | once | TGTGCCAGCTCACTTCGCAAATTTTCCGGGACTCAGTACCAAGAGACCCAGTACTTC | CASSLRKFSGTQYQETQYF
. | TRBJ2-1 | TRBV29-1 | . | TGCAGCGTCAAGGGGGGGACAACCCCTTGGGAGCAGTTCTTC | CSVKGGTTPWEQFF
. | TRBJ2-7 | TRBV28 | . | TGTGCCAGCAGTTCCGGGGCGAGCGTCTACGAGCAGTACTTC | CASSSGASVYEQYF
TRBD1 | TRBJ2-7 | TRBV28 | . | TGTGCCAGCAGCAACTGGACAGGGTCCCACGAGCAGTACTTC | CASSNWTGSHEQYF
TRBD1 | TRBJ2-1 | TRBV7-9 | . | TGTGCCAGCAGCCCCGACAGGGACGAGGAGCAGTTCTTC | CASSPDRDEEQFF
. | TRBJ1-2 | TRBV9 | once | TGTGCCAGCAGCGTTGGGCGGGGGCAGGGCTATGGCTACACCTTC | CASSVGRGQGYGYTF